This entry lists 32 T cell receptor beta chains sequenced from one sample in a study of T cell responses to AZD1222 COVID-19 vaccine. Clones were read by immunoSEQ multiplex PCR, and TCRdb kept only the in-frame ones, dropping some. The profile shows 100,000 to 130,000 clones, around 84% of them singletons. Sequencing used peripheral blood, obtained on day 0 of AZD1222 vaccination. These receptors came from an adult in good health.

The chain joins TRBV5-1 to TRBJ2-1; 8 bases are shared with TRBD2. Germline CDR1 SGHRS, CDR2 YFSETQ. J gave up 2 bases and V 5 bases, and 9 bases lay outside the gene matches. This CDR3 has 16 residues. The CDR3 DNA is TGCGCCAGCAGACCCGGGGGGGGAATCCCCTACAATGAGCAGTTCTTC. Translating it yields CASRPGGGIPYNEQFF.

V usage is TRBV7-6 and J usage is TRBJ1-1; D gene unclear. CDR3 length equals 14 residues. Trimming removed 1 base from V and 2 bases from J, with 8 bases in between. Germline V gene lookup returns CDR1 SGHVS and CDR2 FNYEAQ. The chain's CDR3 is CASSLGPENTEAFF. The CDR3 nucleotides read TGTGCCAGCAGCTTAGGACCGGAAAACACTGAAGCTTTCTTT. Complete variable domain (other parts from reference TRBV7-6 and TRBJ1-1): GAGVSQSPRYKVTKRGQDVALRCDPISGHVSLYWYRQALGQGPEFLTYFNYEAQQDKSGLPNDRFSAERPEGSISTLTIQRTEQRDSAMYRCASSLGPENTEAFFGQGTRLTVV.

The chain employs TRBV5-1 and TRBJ1-4; 9 nucleotides match TRBD1. Germline CDR1 SGHRS, CDR2 YFSETQ. J gave up 8 bases and V 6 bases, and 26 bases lay outside the gene matches. The length of the CDR3 is 20 residues. The CDR3 DNA reads TGCGCCAGCAACATAATGGAGGTGGGACAGGGTTCACCAGAAAGGGAAAAACTGTTTTTT. It translates to CASNIMEVGQGSPEREKLFF. The variable domain in full, completed from reference TRBV5-1 and TRBJ1-4, reads KAGVTQTPRYLIKTRGQQVTLSCSPISGHRSVSWYQQTPGQGLQFLFEYFSETQRNKGNFPGRFSGRQFSNSRSEMNVSTLELGDSALYLCASNIMEVGQGSPEREKLFFGSGTQLSVL.

The rearrangement uses TRBV5-8 and TRBJ2-3; D remains ambiguous. Germline V lookup: CDR1 SGHTS, CDR2 YDEGEE. Between the trimmed V and J ends, which lost 1 base and 4 bases, there was a span of 7 bases. The CDR3 totals 13 residues. The DNA of the CDR3 is TGTGCCAGCAGCTTGTATACTTCAGATACGCAGTATTTT. Its translation is CASSLYTSDTQYF.

The chain has TRBV5-4 and TRBJ2-5; D is unclear. The V end lost 0 bases, the J end lost 5 bases, and 20 bases lay between the germline ends. This CDR3 region has 17 residues. Germline-derived CDR1 and CDR2 are SGHNT and YYREEE (reference sequence). As DNA, the CDR3 is TGTGCCAGCAGCTTGGGCCACCCTACCCTTACCAGGGAGACCCAGTACTTC. Encoded protein: CASSLGHPTLTRETQYF. The full variable domain, its missing parts supplied by reference TRBV5-4 and TRBJ2-5, is ETGVTQSPTHLIKTRGQQVTLRCSSQSGHNTVSWYQQALGQGPQFIFQYYREEENGRGNFPPRFSGLQFPNYSSELNVNALELDDSALYLCASSLGHPTLTRETQYFGPGTRLLVL.

This clone occurred once. This chain uses TRBV3-1 (or the pseudogene TRBV3-2) with TRBJ2-6; D call uncertain. The CDR3 extends over 15 amino acids. From germline, CDR1 is LGHDT and CDR2 YNNKEL (reference sequence). Trimming pared 4 bases from V and 3 bases from J, leaving 10 bases between. In nucleotides, the CDR3 is TGTGCCAGCAGCCTTAGTACTGATGGGGCCAACGTCCTGACTTTC. Protein sequence: CASSLSTDGANVLTF.

The genes are TRBV5-6 and TRBJ2-7; TRBD1 matches 11 bases. J gave up 3 bases and V 0 bases, and 5 bases lay outside the gene matches. The CDR3 length is 16 residues. The germline CDR1 and CDR2 sequences are SGHDT and YYEEEE. DNA for the CDR3: TGTGCCAGCAGCTTGGCCCGGGACAGGGGGATCTACGAGCAGTACTTC. This encodes CASSLARDRGIYEQYF.

V gene TRBV9 combines with J gene TRBJ2-2; no reliable D call. Looked up from germline, CDR1 is SGDLS and CDR2 is YYNGEE. CDR3 length: 20 residues. V was cut by 0 bases and J by 2 bases, with 23 bases left in between. The CDR3 DNA reads TGTGCCAGCAGCGTAGTTGTGGGGTCGGTCCGGCACCAAAACACCGGGGAGCTGTTTTTT. It specifies CASSVVVGSVRHQNTGELFF.

The rearrangement uses TRBV14 and TRBJ2-5; D may be TRBD1 or TRBD2 (5 bases each). This CDR3 contains 14 residues. V lost 4 bases and J lost 1, with 10 bases in between. The germline gives CDR1 SGHDN, CDR2 FVKESK. The DNA for the CDR3 is TGTGCCAGCAGCCCCGGGACGGCCCAAGAGACCCAGTACTTC. It codes for CASSPGTAQETQYF.

The gene calls are TRBV4-1 and TRBJ1-2; a possible D gene is TRBD1 (5 bases). In germline, CDR1 is MGHRA, CDR2 YSYEKL. This CDR3 comprises 16 residues. V lost 1 base, J lost 4 bases, and 16 bases lay in between. CDR3 DNA: TGCGCCAGCAGCCAAGCCCATGGAGGGGTTCTCTATGGCTACACCTTC. Translation gives CASSQAHGGVLYGYTF.

V gene TRBV6-5 combines with J gene TRBJ1-2; 9 bases fit TRBD1. This CDR3 comprises 15 residues. V shed 1 base, J shed 7 bases, and the junction held 7 bases outside the gene matches. The germline V gene has CDR1 MNHEY and CDR2 SVGAGI. The CDR3 coding sequence is TGTGCCAGCAGTTACTATACAGGGGGCAGACTTGGCTACACCTTC. Its protein is CASSYYTGGRLGYTF.

Remarks on this clone: Other DNA variants within this sample encode the same CDR3. The rearrangement uses TRBV5-6 and TRBJ2-7; 8 bases are a match to TRBD1. The ends lost 0 bases at V and 4 bases at J; junction bases unmatched: 3. The CDR3 runs 14 residues. Per germline, CDR1 SGHDT and CDR2 YYEEEE. DNA for the CDR3: TGTGCCAGCAGCTTGGGACAGGGGCGGTACGAGCAGTACTTC. Translating it yields CASSLGQGRYEQYF.

The V and J genes are TRBV18 and TRBJ2-1; perhaps TRBD2 as D (7 bases). Trimming removed 6 bases from V and 15 bases from J, with 21 bases in between. Germline V lookup: CDR1 KGHSH, CDR2 LQKENI. CDR3 size: 13 residues. The CDR3 region is CASSPGVGGGWFF. In DNA, the CDR3 is TGTGCCAGCTCCCCTGGGGTTGGCGGGGGCTGGTTCTTC.

This sequence joins TRBV19 and TRBJ1-6, with 9 bases that match TRBD1. The CDR3 is 16 residues long. J lost 7 bases, V lost 7 bases, and 11 bases had no gene match. Germline lookup yields CDR1 LNHDA and CDR2 SQIVND (reference sequence). CDR3 DNA sequence: TGTGCCAGTACCCAACAGGGGGCGTTCGGGAATTCACCCCTCCACTTT. This encodes CASTQQGAFGNSPLHF.

J is TRBJ2-6 and V is TRBV19; TRBD2 matches at 7 bases. The germline V gene encodes CDR1 LNHDA and CDR2 SQIVND (reference sequence). V lost 4 bases, J lost 0 bases, and 3 bases stayed unmatched. The CDR3 is 16 amino acids. The CDR3 sequence: CASSRGRDSGANVLTF. Written as DNA, the CDR3 is TGTGCCAGTAGTAGGGGGAGGGACTCTGGGGCCAACGTCCTGACTTTC.

The J gene is TRBJ2-3, the V gene TRBV4-1; D remains ambiguous. Per the germline V gene, CDR1 is MGHRA and CDR2 is YSYEKL. CDR3 length equals 11 residues. The CDR3 region has the DNA TGCGCTGTATCTAGCACAGATACGCAGTATTTT. This encodes CAVSSTDTQYF.

The rearrangement uses TRBV28 and TRBJ2-7; D gene unclear. V was clipped by 3 bases and J by 6 bases, with 9 bases between them. The CDR3 covers 12 residues. The germline V gene encodes CDR1 MDHEN and CDR2 SYDVKM. The CDR3 nucleotides are TGTGCCAGCAGTTTCTCCCCGCTCGAGCAGTACTTC. The encoded protein is CASSFSPLEQYF.

The J gene is TRBJ1-6, the V gene TRBV6-5; 9 positions agree with TRBD1. There are 14 residues in the CDR3. Germline CDR1 and CDR2: MNHEY and SVGAGI. Trimming at V came to 6 bases and at J to 7 bases, leaving 4 bases not matched to a gene. The CDR3 protein is CASSRTGENSPLHF. The CDR3, as DNA: TGTGCCAGCAGCCGGACAGGGGAAAATTCACCCCTCCACTTT.

The rearrangement joins TRBV5-4 to TRBJ2-6, with 8 bases matching TRBD1. CDR1 is SGHNT and CDR2 is YYREEE in the germline V gene (reference sequence). Trimming removed 5 bases from V and 2 bases from J; junction bases left unmatched: 9. The CDR3 sequence is 17 residues long. The CDR3 spells CASSPRGLLPGANVLTF. CDR3 nucleotide sequence: TGTGCCAGCAGTCCCAGGGGGCTGCTCCCTGGGGCCAACGTCCTGACTTTC.

Turning to this clone: This CDR3 is also generated by other DNA sequences in the sample. The rearrangement joins TRBV3-1 (or the pseudogene TRBV3-2) to TRBJ1-3; D possibly corresponds to TRBD1 (5 bases). The CDR3 covers 14 residues. CDR1 and CDR2 (germline): LGHDT, YNNKEL (reference sequence). The V end was cut by 0 bases, the J end by 7 bases, with 10 bases between. The CDR3 region is CASSQEAGRNTIYF. CDR3 in DNA: TGTGCCAGCAGCCAAGAAGCAGGGAGGAACACCATATATTTT.

This clone was seen a few times. This chain joins TRBV24-1 and TRBJ2-3, with D perhaps TRBD1 (7 bases). CDR1 KGHDR and CDR2 SFDVKD come from the germline V gene. The CDR3 extends over 16 amino acids. V was clipped by 4 bases and J by 4 bases, with 17 bases between them. In nucleotides, the CDR3 is TGTGCCACCAGTGACCAGGGGGGCCTAACCCCAGATACGCAGTATTTT. Translated, it gives CATSDQGGLTPDTQYF.

The V call is TRBV10-2, the J call TRBJ2-7; 7 nucleotides match TRBD1. V gave up 6 bases and J gave up 5 bases; unmatched junction bases: 7. Germline V CDR1 and CDR2: WSHSY, SAAADI. CDR3 size: 13 residues. CDR3 DNA sequence: TGCGCCAGCAGGAGTGACAGGGCCCACGAGCAGTACTTC. Translation gives CASRSDRAHEQYF.

This sequence joins TRBV7-3 and TRBJ2-7; TRBD2 matches 11 bases. The CDR3 covers 13 residues. Germline assignment: CDR1 SGHTA and CDR2 FQGTGA. V lost 5 bases and J lost 7; bases outside the gene matches: 4. In nucleotides, the CDR3 is TGTGCCAGCAGCATGGGACTAGCGGCGGAGCAGTACTTC. Translating it yields CASSMGLAAEQYF.

The chain has TRBV21-1 and TRBJ1-2. TRBV21-1 is annotated as a pseudogene. The CDR3 spans 11 residues. The CDR3 here is CASPYSGGYTF. The CDR3 nucleotides are TGTGCCAGCCCCTATAGTGGCGGCTACACCTTC.

This chain joins TRBV2 and TRBJ2-3; perhaps TRBD2 as D (5 bases). Germline V lookup: CDR1 SNHLY, CDR2 FYNNEI. The V end was cut by 3 bases, the J end by 1 base, with 11 bases between. The CDR3 loop spans 15 amino acids. CDR3 protein: CASSDPPRGTDTQYF. The CDR3 nucleotides are TGTGCCAGCAGTGACCCGCCGCGGGGCACAGATACGCAGTATTTT.

The rearrangement links TRBV7-9 to TRBJ1-6; the D is unclear. Trimming stripped 7 bases from V and 5 bases from J, with 6 bases between. The CDR3 runs 12 residues. Germline V gives CDR1 SEHNR, CDR2 FQNEAQ (reference sequence). CDR3 in amino acids: CASKEDNSPLHF. CDR3 DNA sequence: TGTGCCAGCAAGGAGGATAATTCACCCCTCCACTTT.

The V gene is TRBV5-6, the J gene TRBJ1-6, with a weak D call TRBD1 (6 bases). The CDR3 has 14 residues. From germline, CDR1 is SGHDT and CDR2 YYEEEE. Trimming pared 5 bases from V and 7 bases from J, leaving 13 bases between. Written as DNA, the CDR3 is TGTGCCAGCAGTACCGGGACAAAGAATTCACCCCTCCACTTT. This gives the protein CASSTGTKNSPLHF.

Notes on this clone: A read error may produce the germline difference seen at one junction end. The rearrangement uses TRBV5-1 and TRBJ2-2, with D hard to call. From germline, CDR1 is SGHRS and CDR2 YFSETQ. This CDR3 region has 14 residues. CDR3 sequence (DNA): TGTACCACCCGGCAGGCTTCGAACACCGGGGAGCTGTTTTTT. Its protein product is CTTRQASNTGELFF. Using reference TRBV5-1 and TRBJ2-2 for the parts outside the CDR3, the full variable domain is KAGVTQTPRYLIKTRGQQVTLSCSPISGHRSVSWYQQTPGQGLQFLFEYFSETQRNKGNFPGRFSGRQFSNSRSEMNVSTLELGDSALYLCTTRQASNTGELFFGEGSRLTVL.

V and J are TRBV18 and TRBJ1-5, with 7 bases aligning to TRBD1. Losses at the gene ends were 0 bases for V and 3 bases for J; bases not matched to a gene: 5. This CDR3 spans 16 amino acids. Germline V gene lookup returns CDR1 KGHSH and CDR2 LQKENI. CDR3 region: CASSPPPGQHNQPQHF. CDR3 sequence (DNA): TGTGCCAGCTCACCACCACCGGGACAGCACAATCAGCCCCAGCATTTT. Drawing the rest from reference TRBV18 and TRBJ1-5, the complete variable domain is NAGVMQNPRHLVRRRGQEARLRCSPMKGHSHVYWYRQLPEEGLKFMVYLQKENIIDESGMPKERFSAEFPKEGPSILRIQQVVRGDSAAYFCASSPPPGQHNQPQHFGDGTRLSIL.

The CDR3 loop is CATSKSTLSADEKLFF. In nucleotides, the CDR3 is TGTGCCACCAGCAAGAGTACCCTGTCGGCAGATGAAAAACTGTTTTTT. This chain joins TRBV15 and TRBJ1-4; D gene uncertain. Germline lookup yields CDR1 LNHNV and CDR2 YYDKDF (reference sequence). This CDR3 spans 16 amino acids. The V gene lost 4 bases and the J gene lost 6 bases, with 18 bases spanning the gap.

The CDR3 sequence is CASSPGTGLGQFF. The CDR3 DNA sequence: TGTGCCAGCAGCCCCGGGACAGGCCTAGGGCAGTTCTTC. The chain is built from TRBV3-1 (or the pseudogene TRBV3-2) and TRBJ2-1; TRBD1 matches at 8 bases. The CDR3 extends over 13 amino acids. CDR1 and CDR2 (germline): LGHDT, YNNKEL (reference sequence). V lost 4 bases to trimming and J lost 12 bases; unmatched junction nucleotides: 8.

This clone was counted a single time. CDR3 nucleotide sequence: TGTGCCAGCAGGGCCGTGGGTGGGAACTATGGCTACACCTTC. This gives the protein CASRAVGGNYGYTF. The rearrangement joins TRBV2 to TRBJ1-2; D is undetermined. V was trimmed by 6 bases and J by 2 bases, leaving 13 bases between them. The CDR3 is 14 residues long. In germline, CDR1 is SNHLY, CDR2 FYNNEI.